This passage covers 21 T cell receptor beta chains from one sample sequenced in a study of blood T cells in healthy people across ages. The use of a sample-barcoded 5' primer and a J-beta primer mix characterized a second PCR of roughly 6 to 11 cycles. TCRdb used MiXCR to reprocess the 5' RACE reads, holding one entry per CDR3 protein. The sample carries about 780,000 distinct CDR3 sequences, under 30% recorded once. This same sample was also taken into another study, of T cells of mothers and their children.

Sequencing input: blood. These receptors were taken from a boy younger than 18 in good health.

This clonotype was counted a few times. The chain is built from TRBV30 and TRBJ2-5; D uncertain. The J call may be wrong; the DNA end is better matched by TRBJ2-7. The germline V gene has CDR1 GTSNPN and CDR2 SVGIG (reference sequence). The CDR3 extends over 13 amino acids. The CDR3 here is CAWRTPTVYEQYF. CDR3 bases: TGTGCCTGGAGAACCCCCACAGTCTACGAGCAGTACTTC.

This clonotype was counted a few times. V gene TRBV12-5 combines with J gene TRBJ2-2, with D perhaps TRBD1 (5 bases). Trimming left V 10 bases short and J 8 bases short, with 14 bases between. The CDR3 has 12 amino acids. CDR1 LGHNT and CDR2 FRNRAP come from the germline V gene. CDR3 protein: CATQGLPGELFF. CDR3 coding DNA: TGTGCTACCCAGGGTTTACCGGGGGAGCTGTTTTTT.

The CDR3: CSVGRSTDTQYF. The DNA for the CDR3 is TGCAGCGTGGGACGGAGCACAGATACGCAGTATTTT. The rearrangement joins TRBV29-1 to TRBJ2-3; possibly TRBD1 or TRBD2 for D (5 bases each). The CDR3 is 12 amino acids. Trimming took off 6 bases at V and 0 bases at J, with 7 bases between the two ends. Germline assignment: CDR1 SQVTM and CDR2 ANQGSEA.

This clonotype has more than one count but fewer than ten. V and J are TRBV28 and TRBJ1-3; weak D call: TRBD1 (5 bases). The CDR3 sequence is 13 residues long. V shed 3 bases and J shed 3 bases, with 6 bases lying between them. Germline-derived CDR1 and CDR2 are MDHEN and SYDVKM. The CDR3 region has the DNA TGTGCCAGCAGTTTCAGGGTTGGAAACACCATATATTTT. Its protein product is CASSFRVGNTIYF.

V and J are TRBV5-1 and TRBJ2-3, with D uncertain. V was pared by 0 bases and J by 4 bases, with 12 bases between. This CDR3 spans 15 amino acids. Germline lookup yields CDR1 SGHRS and CDR2 YFSETQ. CDR3 loop: CASSLGYGYPDTQYF. Written as DNA, the CDR3 is TGCGCCAGCAGCTTGGGTTATGGTTATCCAGATACGCAGTATTTT.

The CDR3 is CASTLAGYGYTF. In DNA form, the CDR3 reads TGTGCCAGCACCCTGGCGGGCTATGGCTACACCTTC. This chain links TRBV6-6 with TRBJ1-2; D is uncertain. This CDR3 contains 12 residues. CDR1 is MNHNY, CDR2 SVGAGI, per germline (reference sequence). V was cut by 7 bases and J by 4 bases, with 10 bases left in between.

In this sample, this clonotype turned up a few times. This chain joins TRBV9 and TRBJ2-5, with D perhaps matching TRBD1 or TRBD2 (6 bases each). The V end was cut by 4 bases, the J end by 4 bases, with 32 bases between. This CDR3 has 20 amino acids. Germline CDR1 is SGDLS and CDR2 is YYNGEE. The CDR3, as DNA: TGTGCCAGCAGCTTCACTACAGGGAGGATAAACAGGGTATGCAGAGAGACCCAGTACTTC. Translating it yields CASSFTTGRINRVCRETQYF. The variable domain in full, with the rest retrieved from reference TRBV9 and TRBJ2-5, is DSGVTQTPKHLITATGQRVTLRCSPRSGDLSVYWYQQSLDQGLQFLIQYYNGEERAKGNILERFSAQQFPDLHSELNLSSLELGDSALYFCASSFTTGRINRVCRETQYFGPGTRLLVL.

This clonotype was seen a handful of times. The chain joins TRBV12-3 or TRBV12-4 to TRBJ1-5; D perhaps matches TRBD1 (5 bases). V was shortened by 0 bases and J by 6 bases, with 12 bases between the two germline ends. CDR3 length equals 15 residues. CDR3 residues: CASSLAGGDGQPQHF. CDR3 in DNA: TGTGCCAGCAGTTTAGCGGGAGGGGACGGTCAGCCCCAGCATTTT.

This clonotype was found a few times. Written as DNA, the CDR3 is TGCGCCAGCAGCCAAGAGGGTATACCAGGGTATGAAGCTTTCTTT. It codes for CASSQEGIPGYEAFF. This chain connects TRBV4-1 to TRBJ1-1; possible D gene TRBD1, 5 bases. Germline V gene sequence: CDR1 MGHRA, CDR2 YSYEKL. CDR3 length: 15 residues. V lost 0 bases and J 7 bases, leaving 15 bases between the germline ends.

In its sample, this clonotype was seen a few times. The gene calls are TRBV20-1 and TRBJ1-3, with D perhaps TRBD1 (6 bases). With 6 bases removed from V and 8 bases from J, the gap between germline ends came to 17 bases. This CDR3 region has 13 residues. Germline CDR1 and CDR2: DFQATT and SNEGSKA (reference sequence). The CDR3 DNA reads as TGCAGTGCAACTACCGGGACAACGGACACCATATATTTT. Protein: CSATTGTTDTIYF.

The table lists this clonotype with a few counts. The V call is TRBV5-1, the J call TRBJ1-2; D possibly corresponds to TRBD1 (6 bases). Trimming removed 9 bases from V and 8 bases from J, with 20 bases in between. The germline V gene has CDR1 SGHRS and CDR2 YFSETQ. The CDR3 runs to 13 residues. CDR3 region: CATHPGAGDGYTF. CDR3 nucleotides: TGCGCCACCCATCCGGGGGCAGGGGACGGCTACACCTTC.

This clonotype occurred a few times. The V and J genes are TRBV5-1 and TRBJ1-4; D remains ambiguous. The germline CDR1 and CDR2 sequences are SGHRS and YFSETQ. The CDR3 loop spans 14 amino acids. Deletions cut 4 bases from V and 10 bases from J, with 17 bases between. CDR3 sequence: CASSPRLGLVKLFF. As DNA, the CDR3 is TGCGCCAGCAGCCCCCGGTTGGGTCTCGTAAAACTGTTTTTT.

The chain couples TRBV12-5 to TRBJ1-5; a weak D match, TRBD1 (6 bases). V dropped 6 bases and J dropped 7 bases, with 16 bases sitting between them. This CDR3 comprises 14 residues. The germline V gene has CDR1 LGHNT and CDR2 FRNRAP. The CDR3 bases are TGTGCTAGTGGCGGGGGGGACACCCAACAGCCCCAGCATTTT. Encoded protein: CASGGGDTQQPQHF.

This clonotype was observed a few times. The genes are TRBV19 and TRBJ1-6; D remains ambiguous. V lost 1 base, J lost 0 bases, and 10 bases lay in between. The CDR3 has 17 residues. Germline CDR1 LNHDA, CDR2 SQIVND (reference sequence). The CDR3 is CASSIGKRSSYNSPLHF. The CDR3 coding sequence is TGTGCCAGTAGTATAGGGAAGAGGAGCTCCTATAATTCACCCCTCCACTTT.

This clonotype was detected only a few times. The rearrangement uses TRBV7-9 and TRBJ2-7; D is unresolved. The CDR3 is made up of 13 amino acids. The germline V gene has CDR1 SEHNR and CDR2 FQNEAQ (reference sequence). V was clipped by 1 base and J by 5 bases, with 9 bases between them. Here the CDR3 reads CASSLEVSHEQYF. The CDR3 nucleotides are TGTGCCAGCAGCTTAGAGGTGTCCCACGAGCAGTACTTC.

This CDR3 is CASSYTTGAWQYF. The CDR3 bases are TGTGCCAGCAGTTATACCACAGGGGCCTGGCAGTACTTC. The V call is TRBV28, the J call TRBJ2-7, with TRBD1 matching 7 bases. From germline, CDR1 is MDHEN and CDR2 SYDVKM. V was pared by 4 bases and J by 9 bases, with 9 bases of the junction left unmatched. There are 13 residues in the CDR3.

This clonotype has only a few counts. V usage is TRBV28 and J usage is TRBJ2-1; 7 bases line up with TRBD2. This CDR3 is 17 amino acids long. Germline CDR1 MDHEN, CDR2 SYDVKM. The J segment lost 0 bases and the V segment lost 6 bases, leaving 11 bases of the junction unmatched. The CDR3 DNA reads as TGTGCCAGCAGCCCCTCTGCGGGCGGGGGCTCCTACAATGAGCAGTTCTTC. Protein sequence: CASSPSAGGGSYNEQFF.

This clonotype was found once. This rearrangement joins TRBV12-3 or TRBV12-4 to TRBJ1-1; a weak D match, TRBD1 (5 bases). The CDR3 loop spans 13 amino acids. V lost 6 bases and J 6 bases, leaving 14 bases between the germline ends. The CDR3 is CASRSGTGPEAFF. In DNA form, the CDR3 reads TGTGCCAGCAGATCCGGGACCGGGCCTGAAGCTTTCTTT.

A word on this clonotype: A much larger clone differs from this one at a single base, so this may be a read error. Since no conserved phenylalanine or tryptophan closes the CDR3, a read error is the likely cause. The rearrangement links TRBV24-1 to TRBJ2-1, with no clear D. The CDR3 is 12 amino acids. Trimming took 4 bases from V and 2 from J, leaving 2 bases between them. CDR1 and CDR2 from the germline V gene are KGHDR and SFDVKD. The CDR3 DNA is TGTGCCACCAGTGACCCCTACAATGAGCAGTTCCTC. This encodes CATSDPYNEQFL.

The V and J genes are TRBV2 and TRBJ2-4; D may be TRBD1 (5 bases). CDR1 is SNHLY, CDR2 FYNNEI, per germline. This CDR3 region has 12 residues. Trimming cost V 6 bases and J 4 bases, with 7 bases left between them. As DNA, the CDR3 is TGTGCCAGCAGGACAGAAAAAAACATTCAGTACTTC. Translating gives CASRTEKNIQYF.

The chain couples TRBV6-5 to TRBJ2-3; D remains unclear. The CDR3 runs 10 residues. V was cut by 7 bases and J by 5 bases, with 4 bases left in between. Germline loops: CDR1 MNHEY, CDR2 SVGAGI. This CDR3 reads CASTGDTQYF. The CDR3 region has the DNA TGTGCCAGCACCGGAGATACGCAGTATTTT.